This TCR beta chain is from a study of blood T cell repertoires in COVID-19 (dated by TCRdb to the early 2020s). Turning to the overall study: Samples covering the acute and convalescent phases of COVID-19 were provided by collaborators in the United States, Italy and Spain. The repertoires were made available in a free public database intended to serve as a resource for research on the immune response to SARS-CoV-2. Nearly every sample came with metadata listing a de-identified subject ID, COVID-19 status, age in years and sex. The material from the prospective study consisted of cDNA or gDNA derived from T cells, B-cell-depleted T cells, or PBMCs. HLA class I and class II types, where available, came from metadata supplied by the sample provider rather than from assay-based typing. The dataset comprised deeply sampled blood TCRbeta repertoires from subjects exposed to, actively infected with, or recovered from COVID-19. The samples were drawn from the first 160 participants of the ongoing ImmuneRACE study and from over 950 subjects provided by 6 global collaborators. Results and caveats for the whole study, not just this receptor: The quantity of clinical and demographic metadata differed by source and by participant and was supplied without curation.

Germline trimming amounts to 3 bases on V and 10 bases on J, with 10 as the count of junction bases outside the gene matches. The CDR3 measures 15 amino acids from cysteine to phenylalanine. Only the CDR3 portion is preserved as DNA: 45 bases, with reading frame beginning at the first base. According to the germline V gene, CDR1 reads MNHNS and CDR2 reads SASEGT. Collaborating institutions collected whole blood in K2EDTA tubes following their own protocols. For TCRbeta analysis, collaborators shipped samples as frozen whole blood, isolated PBMCs, or DNA extracted from either of those sample types. As to this clone: The specificity of this receptor is unknown. It has no much larger one-base neighbor in the sample; base qualities were not kept.

TCRbeta CDR3 regions were amplified from genomic DNA by means of the immunoSEQ Assay, a bias-controlled multiplex PCR. In the source study's methods: Nucleated cell counts per sample were estimated from amplification of reference gene primers within the assay. To quantify the absolute abundance of each unique TCRbeta CDR3 rearrangement, sequence reads were collapsed and filtered. Productive Simpson clonality was computed per sample as the square root of Simpson's diversity index over productive rearrangements. What TCRdb holds here is the immuneACCESS table cut down to in-frame rearrangements. Part of the clones is not present; checked against another copy, under half of the missing clones reflect an unresolved V gene, and the others are unexplained. V and J calls and clone size are as listed in that table; D and trimming were resolved from the DNA. Across this sample there are roughly 200,000 clones, with around 84% seen only once. Around 2.7% of the sample lies in the top ten.

Sequences were obtained from peripheral blood. This chain joins TRBV6-1 to TRBJ1-4, with 8 bases in between that match TRBD1. This TCR came from a man aged 40-50 years with active or convalescent COVID-19. The CDR3 reads CASSDPGQGLVKLFF. The DNA sequence reads TGTGCCAGCAGTGATCCCGGACAGGGCTTAGTAAAACTGTTTTTT.